This T cell receptor beta chain emerged from a study of blood T cell repertoires in COVID-19. About the research overall: PBMCs, B-cell-depleted T cells, or T cells were the source of the cDNA or gDNA that made up the material.

Libraries were prepared by immunoSEQ multiplex PCR; TCRdb keeps only in-frame clonotypes and omits some of them. The sample carries 140,000 or so clones, more than 80% recorded once. Concerning this clone itself: The sample has other DNA sequences that encode this CDR3 too.

Enrollees, about 18 to 89 years old, lived in roughly 24 US areas. Participant-reported clinical history was the basis for cohort assignment. Exposed participants came across a COVID-19 case within 2 weeks before study entry. Trimming removed 0 bases from V and 0 bases from J; junction bases left unmatched: 3. CDR3 length equals 16 residues. Germline CDR1 and CDR2: SGHRS and YFSETQ. Specimen: PBMCs or T cells enriched from blood (not recorded which). The chain joins TRBV5-1 to TRBJ1-5; TRBD1 matches at 7 bases. The sequence derives from a woman in her late teens or twenties who had been exposed to COVID-19. CDR3 nucleotides: TGCGCCAGCAGCTTGGGGGACAGCTATAGCAATCAGCCCCAGCATTTT. Translation gives CASSLGDSYSNQPQHF.